Here is one T cell receptor beta chain with its context. Its antigen is still unknown. The data stem from a study of T cell responses to AZD1222 COVID-19 vaccine. Repertoires were generated with immunoSEQ multiplex PCR, while TCRdb's copy carries only in-frame clones and drops some. This table has 100,000 or so clones, 87% appearing once. General study findings and limits: Seropositivity was recorded at baseline in only 6 or 7 AZD1222 recipients. After two AZD1222 doses, spike-specific TCR breadth and depth rose versus day 0.

The V end was cut by 4 bases, the J end by 0 bases, with 7 bases between. The CDR3 runs to 14 residues. The germline V gene encodes CDR1 MDHEN and CDR2 SYDVKM. Whether given at about 4 or about 12 weeks, second doses were pooled. Sequences were derived from peripheral blood, sampled 28 days after the second AZD1222 dose. This clonotype was sampled from an adult who received the AZD1222 COVID-19 vaccine. The gene calls are TRBV28 and TRBJ1-5; D possibly corresponds to TRBD1 (5 bases). CDR3 protein: CASSWTNSNQPQHF. The CDR3 coding sequence is TGTGCCAGCAGTTGGACAAATAGCAATCAGCCCCAGCATTTT.